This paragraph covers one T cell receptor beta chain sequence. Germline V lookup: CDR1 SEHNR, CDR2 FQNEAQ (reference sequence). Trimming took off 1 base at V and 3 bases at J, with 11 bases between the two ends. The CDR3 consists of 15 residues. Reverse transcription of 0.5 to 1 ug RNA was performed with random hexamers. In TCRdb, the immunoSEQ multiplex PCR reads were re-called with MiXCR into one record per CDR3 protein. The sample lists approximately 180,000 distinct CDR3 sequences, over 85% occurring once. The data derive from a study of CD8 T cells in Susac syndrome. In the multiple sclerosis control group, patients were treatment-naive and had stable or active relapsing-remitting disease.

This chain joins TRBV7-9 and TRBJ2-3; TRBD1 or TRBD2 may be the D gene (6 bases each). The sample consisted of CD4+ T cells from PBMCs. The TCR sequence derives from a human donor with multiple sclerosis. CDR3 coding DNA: TGTGCCAGCAGCTTAGAACAGGGAGGAACAGATACGCAGTATTTT. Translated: CASSLEQGGTDTQYF.